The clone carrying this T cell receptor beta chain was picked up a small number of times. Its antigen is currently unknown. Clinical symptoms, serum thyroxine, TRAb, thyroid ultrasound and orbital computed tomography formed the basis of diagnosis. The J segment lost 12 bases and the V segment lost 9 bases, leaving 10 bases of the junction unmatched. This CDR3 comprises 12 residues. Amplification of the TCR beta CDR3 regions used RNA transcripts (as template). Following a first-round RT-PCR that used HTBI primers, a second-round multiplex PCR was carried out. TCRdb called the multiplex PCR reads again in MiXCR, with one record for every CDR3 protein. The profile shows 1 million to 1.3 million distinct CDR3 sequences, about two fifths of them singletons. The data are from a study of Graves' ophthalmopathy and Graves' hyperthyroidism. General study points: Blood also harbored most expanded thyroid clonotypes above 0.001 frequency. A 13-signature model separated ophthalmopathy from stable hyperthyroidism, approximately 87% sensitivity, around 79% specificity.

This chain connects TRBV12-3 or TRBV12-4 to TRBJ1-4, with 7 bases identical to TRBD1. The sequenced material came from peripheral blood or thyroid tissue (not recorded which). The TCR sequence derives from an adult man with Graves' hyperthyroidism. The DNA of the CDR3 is TGTGCCAGTGGGGACTCCGGGACAGAACTGTTTTTT. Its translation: CASGDSGTELFF.